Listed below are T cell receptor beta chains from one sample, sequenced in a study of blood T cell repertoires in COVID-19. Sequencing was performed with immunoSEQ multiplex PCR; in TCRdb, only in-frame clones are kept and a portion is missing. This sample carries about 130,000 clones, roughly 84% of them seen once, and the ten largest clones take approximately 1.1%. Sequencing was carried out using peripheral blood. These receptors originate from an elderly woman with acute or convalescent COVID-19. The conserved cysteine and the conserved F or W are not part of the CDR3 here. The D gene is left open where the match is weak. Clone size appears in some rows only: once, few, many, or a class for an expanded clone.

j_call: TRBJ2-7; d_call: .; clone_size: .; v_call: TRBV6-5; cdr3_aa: ASTGGTGFYEQY
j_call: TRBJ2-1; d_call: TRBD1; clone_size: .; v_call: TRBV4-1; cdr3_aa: ASSQPGQGAAEQF
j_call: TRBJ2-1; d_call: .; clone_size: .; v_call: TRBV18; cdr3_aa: ASSTQGNNEQF
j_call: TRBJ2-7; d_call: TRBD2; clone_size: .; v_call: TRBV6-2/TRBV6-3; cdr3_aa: ASSPHSSGPSYEQY
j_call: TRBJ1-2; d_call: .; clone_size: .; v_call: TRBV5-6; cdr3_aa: ASSVRGGYT
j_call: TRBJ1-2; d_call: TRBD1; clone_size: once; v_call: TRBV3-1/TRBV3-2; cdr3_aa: ASSQRDRGGNYGYT
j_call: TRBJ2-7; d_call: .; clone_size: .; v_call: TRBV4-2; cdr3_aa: ASSQAQGPSYEQY
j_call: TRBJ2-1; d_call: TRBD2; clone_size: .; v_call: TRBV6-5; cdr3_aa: ASWTRENNEQF
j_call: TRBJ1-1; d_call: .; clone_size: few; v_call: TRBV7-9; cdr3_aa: ASSRSDSEAF
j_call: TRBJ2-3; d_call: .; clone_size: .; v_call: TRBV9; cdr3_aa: ASSFNAAADTQY
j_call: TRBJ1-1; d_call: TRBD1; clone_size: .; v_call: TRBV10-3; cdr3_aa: AIRTQGDNTEAF
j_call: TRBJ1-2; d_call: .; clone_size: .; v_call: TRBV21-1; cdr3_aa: ASRVDGDRGYT
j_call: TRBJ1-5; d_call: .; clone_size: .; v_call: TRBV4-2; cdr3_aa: ASSPFYSNQPQH
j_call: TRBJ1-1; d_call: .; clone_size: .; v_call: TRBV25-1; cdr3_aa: ASSGGNTEAF
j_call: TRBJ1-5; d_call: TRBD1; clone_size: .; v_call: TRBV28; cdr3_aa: ASGPGQVGGQPQH
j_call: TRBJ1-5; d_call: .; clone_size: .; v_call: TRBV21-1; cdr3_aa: ASSEGQPPRQPQH
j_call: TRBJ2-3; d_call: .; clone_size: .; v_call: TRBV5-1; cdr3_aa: ASSLAVQGTDTQY
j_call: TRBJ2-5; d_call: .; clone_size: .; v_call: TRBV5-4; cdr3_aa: ASSLDYQETQY
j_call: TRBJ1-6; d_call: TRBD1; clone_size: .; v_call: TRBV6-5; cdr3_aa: ASSPGTDNNSPLH
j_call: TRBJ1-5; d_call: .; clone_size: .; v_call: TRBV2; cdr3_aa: ASSPYPPTGNRNQPQH
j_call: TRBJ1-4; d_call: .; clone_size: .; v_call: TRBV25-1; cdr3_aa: ASSEGQTATNEKLF
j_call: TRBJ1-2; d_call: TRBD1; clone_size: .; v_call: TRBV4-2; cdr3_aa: ASSQRGQGAGGYT
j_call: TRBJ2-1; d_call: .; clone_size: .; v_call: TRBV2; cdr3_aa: ASSRTRLGDEQF
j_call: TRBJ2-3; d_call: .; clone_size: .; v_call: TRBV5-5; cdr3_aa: ASSFLGTDTQY
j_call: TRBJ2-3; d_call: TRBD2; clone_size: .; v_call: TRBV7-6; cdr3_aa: ASSFRLAGPTDTQY
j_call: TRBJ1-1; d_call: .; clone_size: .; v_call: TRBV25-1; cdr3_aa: ASSPRVLTEAF
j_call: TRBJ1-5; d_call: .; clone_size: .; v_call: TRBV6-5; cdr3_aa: ASGTNQPQH
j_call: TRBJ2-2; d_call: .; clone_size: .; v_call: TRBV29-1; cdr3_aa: SAGTLKNTGELF